Following are 2 T cell receptor beta chains from one sample sequenced in a study of blood T cell repertoires in COVID-19 (dated by TCRdb to 2020 to 2021). Receptor amplification or capture employed the immunoSEQ multiplex PCR assay. Imported from immuneACCESS, the table was reduced by TCRdb to in-frame sequences with V and J called. These copies leave out some clones; in studies compared against another copy, an unresolved V gene accounts for under half, and the cause of the remainder is not known. The sample table lists 90,000 or so clones, roughly 86% of them with a count of one. The ten largest account for roughly 8% of the sample. What was sequenced was peripheral blood. The receptors here all came from a man aged 45 to 65 with active COVID-19.

The CDR3 loop reads CATSDTRGNTGELFF. CDR3 nucleotides: TGTGCCACCAGTGATACCAGGGGTAACACCGGGGAGCTGTTTTTT. This chain connects TRBV24-1 to TRBJ2-2, with D perhaps matching TRBD1 (6 bases). Germline values: CDR1 KGHDR, CDR2 SFDVKD. V lost 3 bases and J lost 2, with 9 bases in between. This CDR3 region has 15 residues.

The chain links TRBV7-2 to TRBJ2-5; D is perhaps TRBD2 (5 bases). V lost 5 bases, J lost 3 bases, and 19 bases lay in between. This CDR3 has 16 residues. Looked up from germline, CDR1 is SGHTA and CDR2 is FQGNSA. In nucleotides, the CDR3 is TGTGCCAGCAGCACTTATGGCCTCCTGAGGGAAGAGACCCAGTACTTC. It yields the protein CASSTYGLLREETQYF.